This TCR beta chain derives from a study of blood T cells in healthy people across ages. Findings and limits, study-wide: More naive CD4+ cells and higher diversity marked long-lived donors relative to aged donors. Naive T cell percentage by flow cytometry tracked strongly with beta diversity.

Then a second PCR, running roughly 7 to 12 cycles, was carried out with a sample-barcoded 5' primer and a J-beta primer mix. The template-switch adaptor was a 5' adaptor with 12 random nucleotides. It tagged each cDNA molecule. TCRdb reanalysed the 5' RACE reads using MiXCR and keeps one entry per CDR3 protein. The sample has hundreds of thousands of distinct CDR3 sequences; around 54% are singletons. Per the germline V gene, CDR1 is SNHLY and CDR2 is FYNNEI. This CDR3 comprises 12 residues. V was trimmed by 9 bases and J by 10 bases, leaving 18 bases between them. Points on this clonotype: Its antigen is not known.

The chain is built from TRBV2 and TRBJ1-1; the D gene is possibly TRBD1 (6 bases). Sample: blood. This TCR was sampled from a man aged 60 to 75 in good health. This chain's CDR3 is CASSQDRIRAFF. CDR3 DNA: TGTGCCAGTAGTCAGGACAGAATTAGAGCTTTCTTT.